The source of this TCR beta chain is a study of T cells in Graves' hyperthyroidism and ophthalmopathy. RNA transcripts gave rise to amplified TCR beta CDR3 regions. First-round RT-PCR of the TCR CDR3 relied on the HTBI primer set. A single record per CDR3 protein comes from TCRdb applying MiXCR to the multiplex PCR reads. This sample yields fewer than 600,000 distinct CDR3 sequences, of which 13% to 15% are seen a single time; 15% to 20% belongs to the top ten. After removal of 7 bases from V and 2 bases from J, the junction contained 9 bases not matched to a gene. Germline V gene lookup returns CDR1 ENHRY and CDR2 SYGVKD. This CDR3 is built from 15 residues. Used for diagnoses were clinical symptoms, serum thyroxine and TRAb, thyroid ultrasound and orbital computed tomography.

This TCR was sampled from a young woman with Graves' hyperthyroidism. The rearrangement joins TRBV10-3 to TRBJ2-7; 9 bases align to TRBD1. What was sequenced was blood. The CDR3 coding sequence is TGTGCCATCACCTCGGGACAGGGTTTCACCTACGAGCAGTACGTC. This translates into CAITSGQGFTYEQYV.